The clone carrying this T cell receptor beta chain was recorded at least ten times. Amplification yielded TCR beta CDR3 regions, with RNA transcripts as the source. Initially, a first-round RT-PCR of the TCR CDR3 employed the HTBI primer set. TCRdb processed the multiplex PCR reads anew with MiXCR; each CDR3 protein has one entry. The table shows nearly 750,000 distinct CDR3 sequences, with approximately 40% occurring only once. The data were obtained in a study of T cells in Graves' hyperthyroidism and ophthalmopathy. The CDR3 contains 15 residues. The V gene lost 0 bases and the J gene lost 2 bases, with 10 bases spanning the gap. Germline CDR1 and CDR2: SGHNT and YENEEA. The patients, who ranged from 18 to 65 in age, presented with newly diagnosed hyperthyroidism lasting under 2 months. Extraction of PBMCs used roughly 9.4 ml of fresh peripheral blood.

Sequenced input: blood. The chain is built from TRBV11-3 and TRBJ2-5, with a tentative D call TRBD1 (6 bases). The receptor was isolated from a woman between 40 and 50 years old with Graves' hyperthyroidism. In nucleotides, the CDR3 is TGTGCCAGCAGCTTAGAAGGGGGTAGGCAAGAGACCCAGTACTTC. This gives the protein CASSLEGGRQETQYF.